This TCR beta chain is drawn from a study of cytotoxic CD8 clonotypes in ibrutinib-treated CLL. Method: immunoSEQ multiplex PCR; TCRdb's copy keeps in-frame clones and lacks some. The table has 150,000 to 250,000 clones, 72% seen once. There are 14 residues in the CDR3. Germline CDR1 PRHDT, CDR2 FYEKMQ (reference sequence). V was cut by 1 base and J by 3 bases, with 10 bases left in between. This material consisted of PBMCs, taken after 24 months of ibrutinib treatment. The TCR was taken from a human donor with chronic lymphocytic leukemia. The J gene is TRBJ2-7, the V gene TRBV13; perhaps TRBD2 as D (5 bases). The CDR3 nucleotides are TGTGCCAGCAGCTTAGCAGGAGGAGGCTACGAGCAGTACTTC. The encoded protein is CASSLAGGGYEQYF.